A selection of T cell receptor beta chains follows, all from one sample in a study of blood T cell repertoires in COVID-19. Assay: immunoSEQ multiplex PCR; the TCRdb copy retains only in-frame clones and omits some. The sample has about 270,000 clones, 85% seen once. Sequenced input: peripheral blood. Receptors originate from a woman aged 45 to 65 with active or convalescent COVID-19. CDR3s include the opening cysteine and the closing phenylalanine or tryptophan. The D gene is left open where the match is weak. Clone size, where shown, is once, few, many, or a class for clones that have expanded.

>.|TRBV28|.|TRBJ1-1
CASSLLLNTEAFF
TGTGCCAGCAGTTTACTATTGAACACTGAAGCTTTCTTT
>few|TRBV5-1|TRBD2|TRBJ2-5
CASSGASGGETQYF
TGCGCCAGCAGCGGGGCTAGCGGAGGGGAGACCCAGTACTTC
>.|TRBV19|.|TRBJ2-7
CASSITQGASYEQYF
TGTGCCAGTAGTATAACACAGGGAGCTTCCTACGAGCAGTACTTC
>.|TRBV7-9|TRBD2|TRBJ2-1
CASSLVYPQAGDEQFF
TGTGCCAGCAGCTTAGTATATCCCCAAGCGGGAGATGAGCAGTTCTTC
>.|TRBV3-1/TRBV3-2|.|TRBJ2-4
CASSQERSGGQGPKNIQYF
TGTGCCAGCAGCCAAGAAAGATCTGGGGGCCAGGGGCCCAAAAACATTCAGTACTTC
>once|TRBV2|.|TRBJ1-3
CASRGKPGQLSGNTIYF
TGTGCCAGCAGGGGTAAACCGGGACAACTCTCTGGAAACACCATATATTTT
>.|TRBV3-1/TRBV3-2|TRBD1|TRBJ1-2
CASSHRQGANGFYTF
TGTGCCAGCAGCCACAGACAGGGGGCGAACGGCTTCTACACCTTC
>.|TRBV29-1|.|TRBJ1-1
CSVAIPGSYTEAFF
TGCAGCGTTGCAATCCCAGGGTCATACACTGAAGCTTTCTTT
>few|TRBV7-9|.|TRBJ1-2
CASSLAAGVQSYGYTF
TGTGCCAGCAGCTTAGCGGCAGGGGTACAAAGCTATGGCTACACCTTC
>.|TRBV9|.|TRBJ2-1
CASSGEPSSEQFF
TGTGCCAGCAGCGGGGAACCTAGCAGTGAGCAGTTCTTC
>.|TRBV28|TRBD2|TRBJ2-1
CASSFGLAGYNEQFF
TGTGCCAGCAGTTTCGGACTAGCGGGTTACAATGAGCAGTTCTTC
>.|TRBV30|.|TRBJ2-1
CAWSDPGDPPPFF
TGTGCCTGGAGTGATCCGGGGGATCCACCCCCCTTCTTC
>.|TRBV5-4|TRBD2|TRBJ2-3
CASSLAGPSGRTDTQYF
TGTGCCAGCAGCTTGGCCGGGCCTAGCGGGCGCACAGATACGCAGTATTTT
>.|TRBV19|.|TRBJ1-5
CASNLDRSSNQPQHF
TGTGCCAGTAACCTCGACAGGTCTAGCAATCAGCCCCAGCATTTT
>.|TRBV6-5|.|TRBJ2-1
CASTAHHEQFF
TGTGCCAGCACCGCGCACCATGAGCAGTTCTTC
>.|TRBV7-9|.|TRBJ1-1
CASSLWAGAADTEAFF
TGTGCCAGCAGCTTATGGGCAGGGGCAGCGGACACTGAAGCTTTCTTT
>.|TRBV10-3|TRBD1|TRBJ1-1
CAISVGGPMTEAFF
TGTGCCATCAGTGTAGGGGGCCCGATGACTGAAGCTTTCTTT
>.|TRBV3-1/TRBV3-2|.|TRBJ2-1
CASSLGGISSYNEQFF
TGTGCCAGCAGCCTGGGCGGGATCTCTTCCTACAATGAGCAGTTCTTC
>.|TRBV11-2|.|TRBJ1-2
CASRPAAYNYGYTF
TGTGCCAGCAGACCAGCGGCCTATAACTATGGCTACACCTTC
>.|TRBV19|.|TRBJ1-4
CASSLGWSGKLFF
TGTGCCAGTAGCCTAGGGTGGAGCGGAAAACTGTTTTTT
>once|TRBV29-1|.|TRBJ2-1
CSVVASVYNEQFF
TGCAGCGTTGTAGCCAGTGTTTACAATGAGCAGTTCTTC
>.|TRBV4-2|TRBD1|TRBJ1-2
CASSGQGASLDYGYTF
TGTGCCAGCAGCGGACAGGGGGCCAGTTTAGACTATGGCTACACCTTC
>.|TRBV19|TRBD2|TRBJ2-2
CASSKRGGSNTGELFF
TGTGCCAGTTCTAAACGCGGCGGGAGCAACACCGGGGAGCTGTTTTTT
>many|TRBV2|TRBD1|TRBJ1-1
CASSERVETGGGF
TGTGCCAGCAGTGAGCGGGTCGAGACAGGGGGGGGTTTT
>.|TRBV29-1|TRBD1|TRBJ1-2
CSVMDRSGLGYTF
TGCAGCGTCATGGACAGGTCGGGCCTTGGCTACACCTTC
>many|TRBV2|.|TRBJ2-2
CASSDWGENTGELFF
TGTGCCAGCAGTGATTGGGGGGAAAACACCGGGGAGCTGTTTTTT
>.|TRBV25-1|TRBD2|TRBJ2-1
CASSESQMRESEQFF
TGTGCCAGCAGTGAAAGCCAGATGCGGGAGAGTGAGCAGTTCTTC
>.|TRBV16|TRBD1|TRBJ1-1
CASSHGQGDEAFF
TGTGCCAGCAGCCACGGACAGGGCGACGAAGCTTTCTTT
>few|TRBV4-2|TRBD2|TRBJ2-7
CASSQAAGGHYEQYF
TGTGCCAGCAGCCAAGCAGCGGGAGGGCATTACGAGCAGTACTTC
>.|TRBV3-1/TRBV3-2|TRBD2|TRBJ2-1
CASSRSGSAYNEQFF
TGTGCCAGCAGCCGTAGCGGGAGTGCCTACAATGAGCAGTTCTTC
>.|TRBV18|.|TRBJ2-3
CASSLRGTQGDTQYF
TGTGCCAGCTCTCTCAGGGGGACTCAGGGAGATACGCAGTATTTT
>.|TRBV10-3|.|TRBJ1-6
CAISESQMWSSPLHF
TGTGCCATCAGTGAGTCGCAGATGTGGAGTTCACCCCTCCACTTT
>.|TRBV4-1|TRBD2|TRBJ2-3
CASSQDSGSWPDTQYF
TGCGCCAGCAGCCAAGATAGCGGGAGTTGGCCAGATACGCAGTATTTT
>.|TRBV7-2|.|TRBJ1-1
CASSPRGGANTEAFF
TGTGCCAGCAGCCCCCGGGGAGGGGCGAACACTGAAGCTTTCTTT
>.|TRBV2|TRBD1|TRBJ1-6
CASSAWEQGNSPLHF
TGTGCCAGCAGTGCCTGGGAACAGGGGAATTCACCCCTCCACTTT